This TCR beta chain stems from a study of graft-versus-host responses after intestinal transplantation. Study-wide context: Isolated intestinal, liver-intestinal, or multivisceral transplants had been given to the recipients.

This CDR3 is 13 amino acids long. Germline-derived CDR1 and CDR2 are SGDLS and YYNGEE. Details on this clone: Its antigen is not identified.

The data were produced by immunoSEQ multiplex PCR, yet TCRdb's version contains in-frame clones alone and is incomplete. The top ten hold 3% to 3.5% of the sample, which has about 120,000 clones, around 96% seen once. The source of this sequence is a human donor who received an intestinal transplant. Source: unstimulated CD8+ T cells sorted from spleen or lymph node cells, taken before intestinal transplant. The chain employs TRBV9 and TRBJ2-5; D is undetermined. The closer fit of TRBJ2-7 to the DNA end suggests the J call may be wrong. For the CDR3, the DNA is TGTGCCAGCAGCGTAGGGTCCAACCACGAGCAGTACTTC. This gives the protein CASSVGSNHEQYF.